This T cell receptor beta chain came from a study of regulatory T cells in long-lasting Graves disease. For the study at large: Over 5 years of antithyroid drugs plus positive TSH receptor antibodies defined persistent Graves' disease. Study-level results: With persistent disease, TRBV28, TRBJ1-2 and TRBJ2-5 were the favored segments. Shared public clonotypes totalled 2,741 in persistent patients, compared with around 930 in new patients.

CDR1 is LNHDA and CDR2 is SQIVND in the germline V gene (reference sequence). This CDR3 has 15 residues. V dropped 5 bases and J dropped 0 bases, with 11 bases sitting between them. A remark on this clonotype: Antigen: not known.

Relying on iRepertoire HTBI primers and Arm-PCR of CDR3 regions, the team built TCR beta libraries. TCRdb reprocessed the multiplex PCR reads via MiXCR and lists one record per CDR3 protein. The sample records some 470,000 distinct CDR3 sequences, roughly 21% being singletons. The time point: persistent/refractory GD, antithyroid drugs over 5 years with positive TRAb. PBMCs provided the RNA from which the TCR library was made. This chain connects TRBV19 to TRBJ1-5; D not certain. The sample here was peripheral blood mononuclear cells (PBMCs), taken when the disease was refractory, from a patient treated with antithyroid drugs. This clonotype was obtained from a female donor with Graves disease. The CDR3 region is CASSRMGYSNQPQHF. DNA of the CDR3: TGTGCCAGTAGTCGAATGGGGTATAGCAATCAGCCCCAGCATTTT.